The 10 T cell receptor beta chains below come from one sample, sequenced in a study of patients and donors after allogeneic stem cell transplantation. TCRdb re-called the RT-PCR reads through MiXCR, storing one row per CDR3 protein. The sample lists 900,000 to 1,000,000 distinct CDR3 sequences; roughly 18% were seen once. Sequencing input: blood, either unsorted or a sorted T cell fraction (not recorded which). The receptor set was obtained from a human donor who was either an allogeneic HSCT recipient or a stem cell or donor lymphocyte infusion donor (not recorded which). It is not recorded whose cells these are; they may come from a transplant donor.

This clonotype occurred a few times. V usage is TRBV18 and J usage is TRBJ1-6, with TRBD1 identical over 7 bases. CDR1 is KGHSH and CDR2 is LQKENI in the germline V gene. CDR3 length equals 15 residues. V trimming: 2 bases; J trimming: 10 bases; junction bases outside the gene matches: 8. The DNA for the CDR3 is TGTGCCAGCTCACCAAGGGACAGAAGTGGATCACCCCTCCACTTT. Amino acid sequence: CASSPRDRSGSPLHF.

This clonotype came up a few times. V gene TRBV12-3 or TRBV12-4 combines with J gene TRBJ1-1; unclear D gene. This CDR3 is built from 14 residues. Trimming removed 2 bases from V and 1 base from J, with 8 bases in between. The CDR3 loop is CASSLWGRNTEAFF. CDR3 nucleotide sequence: TGTGCCAGCAGTTTATGGGGTCGGAACACTGAAGCTTTCTTT.

The rearrangement uses TRBV20-1 and TRBJ2-5, with no clear D. Germline V gene lookup returns CDR1 DFQATT and CDR2 SNEGSKA (reference sequence). The V end was cut by 6 bases, the J end by 6 bases, with 11 bases between. CDR3 length: 11 amino acids. The CDR3 DNA sequence: TGCAGTGCCACGGTGAGGCAGACCCAGTACTTC. Its protein is CSATVRQTQYF.

The rearrangement uses TRBV14 and TRBJ2-7; D remains unclear. This CDR3 is 11 amino acids long. Trimming stripped 1 base from V and 9 bases from J, with 7 bases between. Germline V gene lookup returns CDR1 SGHDN and CDR2 FVKESK. CDR3 sequence reads: CASSQGTVQYF. CDR3 nucleotide sequence: TGTGCCAGCAGCCAAGGTACCGTGCAGTACTTC.

J is TRBJ1-1 and V is TRBV3-1; D might be TRBD1 (5 bases). The CDR3 totals 15 residues. The germline V and J ends were trimmed by 4 bases and 8 bases, with 20 bases remaining between them. In germline, CDR1 is LGHDT, CDR2 YNNKEL (reference sequence). The CDR3 nucleotides are TGTGCCAGCAGCCCAGAACCCTTTGGGGGGTTGGAAGCTTTCTTT. This sequence encodes CASSPEPFGGLEAFF.

This clonotype was observed a handful of times. J is TRBJ1-1 and V is TRBV5-5; D uncertain. The V end lost 0 bases, the J end lost 6 bases, and 12 bases lay between the germline ends. In germline, CDR1 is SGHKS, CDR2 YYEKEE (reference sequence). CDR3 length equals 14 residues. The CDR3 DNA follows: TGTGCCAGCAGCTTGGGAGGCGGAGGGTCTGAAGCTTTCTTT. Translating it yields CASSLGGGGSEAFF.

This clonotype was observed a few times. The chain is built from TRBV6-1 and TRBJ2-1; maybe TRBD1 (5 bases). V lost 7 bases to trimming and J lost 0 bases, with 16 bases between them. Germline V gene lookup returns CDR1 MNHNS and CDR2 SASEGT. CDR3 length: 16 amino acids. The CDR3 is CASTVGPTSSYNEQFF. DNA for the CDR3: TGTGCCAGCACCGTGGGGCCGACAAGCTCCTACAATGAGCAGTTCTTC.

V is TRBV5-1 and J is TRBJ2-7; a weak D match, TRBD2 (6 bases). Between the trimmed V and J ends, which lost 1 base and 6 bases, there was a span of 14 bases. The CDR3 runs 14 residues. Looked up from germline, CDR1 is SGHRS and CDR2 is YFSETQ. The CDR3 region has the DNA TGCGCCAGCAGCTTGCAAGGCGGGGCGGGCGAGCAGTACTTC. This encodes CASSLQGGAGEQYF.

The chain couples TRBV6-1 to TRBJ2-7; 8 bases fit TRBD1. Germline V gene data show CDR1 as MNHNS and CDR2 as SASEGT. The CDR3 covers 15 residues. Trimming cost V 6 bases and J 3 bases; bases outside gene matches: 10. The DNA of the CDR3 is TGTGCCAGCAGCGCCTTGTGGGACAGGTACTACGAGCAGTACTTC. Protein product: CASSALWDRYYEQYF.

The chain uses TRBV5-1 and TRBJ2-7; D is perhaps TRBD2 (7 bases). The CDR3 length is 18 residues. Between the trimmed V and J ends, which lost 4 bases and 4 bases, there was a span of 27 bases. Germline V CDR1 and CDR2: SGHRS, YFSETQ. CDR3 region: CASSGGAAGTPTLYEQYF. The CDR3 DNA follows: TGCGCCAGCAGCGGGGGGGCCGCCGGGACTCCTACCCTGTACGAGCAGTACTTC.